One T cell receptor (beta chain) is described in this entry. No cognate antigen has been identified for it. One base away there is no much larger clone; base qualities are not given. The sample comes from a study of beta chain features in type 1 diabetes listed by TCRdb under 2018. Regarding the complete study: No differences in mean age, gender distribution, total cell number or subset yield were found between patients and healthy donors. In the study, recently diagnosed type 1 diabetes patients and matched healthy donors were compared on the TCRB repertoires of their sorted circulating CD4+ T cell subsets. A total of 90 million to 130 million sorted cells were examined across all samples, and a strong correlation was observed between cell number per subset and RNA yield. Whereas all 30 or so donors provided naive and central memory subsets, regulatory and stem cell-like memory subsets were isolated from just 8 patients and roughly 8 healthy donors. Study-wide findings and limitations: Fewer insertions and more nucleotide deletions at VDJ recombination sites were observed in patients with type 1 diabetes, implying thymic rearrangement abnormalities. Because cDNA was sequenced instead of genomic DNA, highly expressing activated cells could be over-represented, though the groups showed no difference in activation or CD3 levels. Naive, central memory and regulatory TCRB repertoires appeared to be more alike among patients than among healthy donors. Because small numbers of individuals were included in the HLA sub-analyses, any influence of HLA type on TCRB rearrangement was left unresolved. Type 1 diabetes patients showed a moderate but significant shortening of TCRB CDR3 length in all four CD4+ subsets. PCR may preferentially amplify shorter templates, but because patient and control samples were amplified and corrected together, any resulting skew would affect both groups equally.

Each donor gave one peripheral blood draw, approximately 120 mL on average, collected into heparinised tubes. Naive, central memory, regulatory and stem cell-like memory CD4+ T cells were sorted on a BD FACSAria II using a panel including CD45RO, CCR7, CD25, CD127, CD95 and CD27. Every sorted population had a purity above 95%. Right away, PBMCs were isolated by Lymphoprep density gradient centrifugation and were stained directly, with no culture step. So that batch effects would be minimized, each experiment stained and sorted samples in pairs, pairing one healthy donor with one patient. All of the isolated RNA was reverse transcribed with the High Capacity cDNA Reverse Transcription Kit, so expressed TCRB transcripts were sequenced. Deep immunoSEQ sequencing was applied to naive, central memory and regulatory T cell samples, giving an average of about 3.6 million total reads per sample. Sorted cells were lysed in RLT buffer and RNA was extracted with DNase-treated RNeasy Micro or Mini kits, depending on cell number. Each cell subset was processed on its own to prevent cross-contamination, while patient and healthy donor samples were processed together. The immunoSEQ multiplex PCR was used to amplify TCRB sequences from cDNA, generating 87-bp fragments that spanned the CDR3 region. Sequencing of the amplicons was performed on the Illumina HiSeq platform. From the authors' description of their analysis: PCR bias was corrected computationally using synthetic template baselines, and reads within Hamming distance 2 were collapsed, with unmergeable singletons discarded. Reads were aligned against IMGT to assign V, D and J genes, CDR3 length and insertions or deletions at six rearrangement sites. Within each subset, clonotype counts were normalized to the number of sorted cells before true diversity and Gini coefficients were calculated with the tcR R package. The overlap coefficient, calculated on TCRB nucleotide sequences, was used to measure repertoire sharing. In its TCRdb copy, this immuneACCESS table keeps in-frame sequences only and misses some clones. Where compared with another copy, unresolved V genes explain less than half of these, and the others have no known cause. That table gives V, J and clone size, and the DNA gave D and trimming. This sample comprises more than 150,000 clones, roughly 9% of them detected only once. 2% to 2.5% of the sample lies in the top ten.

Sequencing was done on a sample of central memory CD4+ T cells from blood. This sequence originates from a woman aged 18-30 years in good health.

The CDR3 region has the sequence CASSHSGGDDTQYF. The nucleotides are TGTGCCAGCAGCCATTCGGGGGGGGATGATACGCAGTATTTT. The chain couples TRBV14 to TRBJ2-3, with 8 bases in between that match TRBD2. Spanning cysteine to phenylalanine, the CDR3 consists of 14 amino acids. Of the read, only the CDR3 DNA is kept; its 42 bases are in frame from base 1. After removal of 3 bases from V and 6 bases from J, the junction retains 5 bases not matched to a gene. CDR1 and CDR2 are read off the germline V gene as SGHDN and FVKESK.